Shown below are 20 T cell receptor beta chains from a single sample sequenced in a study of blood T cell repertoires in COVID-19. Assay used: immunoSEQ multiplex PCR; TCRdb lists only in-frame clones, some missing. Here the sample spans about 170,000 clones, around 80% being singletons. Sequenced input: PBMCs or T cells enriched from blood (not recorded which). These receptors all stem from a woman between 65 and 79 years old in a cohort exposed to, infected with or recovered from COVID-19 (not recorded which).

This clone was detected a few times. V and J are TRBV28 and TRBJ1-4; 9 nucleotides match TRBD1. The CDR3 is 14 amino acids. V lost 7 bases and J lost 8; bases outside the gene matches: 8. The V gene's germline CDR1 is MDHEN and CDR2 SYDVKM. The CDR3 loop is CASKNIGTGEKLFF. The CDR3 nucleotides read TGTGCCAGCAAAAACATCGGGACAGGGGAAAAACTGTTTTTT. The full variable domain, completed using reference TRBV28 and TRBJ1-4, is DVKVTQSSRYLVKRTGEKVFLECVQDMDHENMFWYRQDPGLGLRLIYFSYDVKMKEKGDIPEGYSVSREKKERFSLILESASTNQTSMYLCASKNIGTGEKLFFGSGTQLSVL.

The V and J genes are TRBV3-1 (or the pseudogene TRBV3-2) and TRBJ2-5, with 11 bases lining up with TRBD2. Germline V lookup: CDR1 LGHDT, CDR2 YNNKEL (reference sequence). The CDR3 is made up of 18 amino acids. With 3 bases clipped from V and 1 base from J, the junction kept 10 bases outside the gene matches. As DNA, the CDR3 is TGTGCCAGCAGCCAGTTAGCGGGAGGGAAGTCCGTCCAAGAGACCCAGTACTTC. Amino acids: CASSQLAGGKSVQETQYF.

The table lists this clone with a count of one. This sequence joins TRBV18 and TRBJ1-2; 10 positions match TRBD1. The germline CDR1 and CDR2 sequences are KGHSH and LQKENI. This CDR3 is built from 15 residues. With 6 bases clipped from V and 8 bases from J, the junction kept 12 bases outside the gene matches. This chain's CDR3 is CASSQAGTGEGGYTF. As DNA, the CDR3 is TGTGCCAGCTCTCAAGCCGGGACAGGGGAAGGGGGCTACACCTTC.

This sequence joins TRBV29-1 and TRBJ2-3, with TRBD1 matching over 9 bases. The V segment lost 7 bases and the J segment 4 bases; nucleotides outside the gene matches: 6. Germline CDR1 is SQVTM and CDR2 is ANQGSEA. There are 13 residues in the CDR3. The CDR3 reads CSGDRVSSDTQYF. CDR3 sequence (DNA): TGCAGCGGGGACAGGGTTTCCTCAGATACGCAGTATTTT.

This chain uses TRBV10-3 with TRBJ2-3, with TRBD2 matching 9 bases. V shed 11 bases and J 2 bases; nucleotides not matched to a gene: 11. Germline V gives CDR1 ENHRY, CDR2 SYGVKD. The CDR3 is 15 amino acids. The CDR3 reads CAASRTSEYTDTQYF. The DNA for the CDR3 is TGTGCCGCGAGCAGGACTAGCGAGTACACAGATACGCAGTATTTT.

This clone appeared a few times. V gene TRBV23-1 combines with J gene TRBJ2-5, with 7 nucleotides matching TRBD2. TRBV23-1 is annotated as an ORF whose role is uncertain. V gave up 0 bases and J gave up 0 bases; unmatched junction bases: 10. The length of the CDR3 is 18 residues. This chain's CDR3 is CASSQSMREGLYQETQYF. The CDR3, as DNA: TGCGCCAGCAGTCAATCGATGAGGGAGGGCCTGTACCAAGAGACCCAGTACTTC.

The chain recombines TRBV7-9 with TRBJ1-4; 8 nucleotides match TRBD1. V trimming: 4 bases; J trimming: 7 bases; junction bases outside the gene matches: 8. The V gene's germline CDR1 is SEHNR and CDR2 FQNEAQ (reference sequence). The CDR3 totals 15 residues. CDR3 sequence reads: CASSSGQDRSEKLFF. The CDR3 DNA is TGTGCCAGCAGCTCGGGACAGGACCGCAGTGAAAAACTGTTTTTT.

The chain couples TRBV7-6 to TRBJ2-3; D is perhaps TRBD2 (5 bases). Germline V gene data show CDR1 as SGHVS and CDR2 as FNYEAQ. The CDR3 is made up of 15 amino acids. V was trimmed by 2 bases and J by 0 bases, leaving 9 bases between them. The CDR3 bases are TGTGCCAGCAGCTTACGGCGGGCAAGCACAGATACGCAGTATTTT. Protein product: CASSLRRASTDTQYF.

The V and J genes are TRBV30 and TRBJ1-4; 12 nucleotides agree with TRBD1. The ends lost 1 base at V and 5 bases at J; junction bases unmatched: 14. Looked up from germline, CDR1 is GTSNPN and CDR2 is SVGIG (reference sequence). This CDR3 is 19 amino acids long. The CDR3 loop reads CAWSGGGTGGYRRNEKLFF. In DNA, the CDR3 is TGTGCCTGGAGTGGGGGAGGGACAGGGGGCTACAGACGGAATGAAAAACTGTTTTTT.

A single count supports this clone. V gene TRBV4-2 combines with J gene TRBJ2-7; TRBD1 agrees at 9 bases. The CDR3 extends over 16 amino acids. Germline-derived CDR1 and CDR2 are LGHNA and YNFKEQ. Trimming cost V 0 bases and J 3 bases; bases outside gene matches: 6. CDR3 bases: TGTGCCAGCAGCCAAGATCTCGGGACAGGGTTCTACGAGCAGTACTTC. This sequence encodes CASSQDLGTGFYEQYF.

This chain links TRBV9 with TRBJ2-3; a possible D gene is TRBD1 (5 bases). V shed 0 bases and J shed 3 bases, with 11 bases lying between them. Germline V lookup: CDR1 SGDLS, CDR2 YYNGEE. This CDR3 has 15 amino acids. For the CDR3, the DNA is TGTGCCAGCAGCGTAGACCAGGGTTCTACAGATACGCAGTATTTT. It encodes CASSVDQGSTDTQYF.

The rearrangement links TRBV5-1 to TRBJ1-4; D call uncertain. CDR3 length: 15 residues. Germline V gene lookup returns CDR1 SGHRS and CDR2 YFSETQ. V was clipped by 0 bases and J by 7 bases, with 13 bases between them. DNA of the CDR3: TGCGCCAGCAGCTTGGAGGGAGCAGTGTCTGAAAAACTGTTTTTT. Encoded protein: CASSLEGAVSEKLFF.

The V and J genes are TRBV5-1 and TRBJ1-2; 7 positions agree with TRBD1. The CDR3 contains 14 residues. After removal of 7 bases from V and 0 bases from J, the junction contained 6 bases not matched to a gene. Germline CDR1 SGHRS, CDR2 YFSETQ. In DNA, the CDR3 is TGCGCCAGCGGAGGGGACAGAACTAACTATGGCTACACCTTC. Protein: CASGGDRTNYGYTF.

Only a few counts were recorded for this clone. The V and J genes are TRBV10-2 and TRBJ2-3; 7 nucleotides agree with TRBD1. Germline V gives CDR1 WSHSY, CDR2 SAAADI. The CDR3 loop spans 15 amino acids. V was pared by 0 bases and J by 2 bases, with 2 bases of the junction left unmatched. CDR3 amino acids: CASSESGQLTDTQYF. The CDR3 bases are TGCGCCAGCAGTGAGTCGGGACAGCTCACAGATACGCAGTATTTT.

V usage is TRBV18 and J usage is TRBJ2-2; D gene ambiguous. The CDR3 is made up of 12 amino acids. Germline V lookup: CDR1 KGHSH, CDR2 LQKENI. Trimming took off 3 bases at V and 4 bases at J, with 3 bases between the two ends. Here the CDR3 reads CASSPSTGELFF. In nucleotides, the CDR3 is TGTGCCAGCTCACCGAGCACCGGGGAGCTGTTTTTT.

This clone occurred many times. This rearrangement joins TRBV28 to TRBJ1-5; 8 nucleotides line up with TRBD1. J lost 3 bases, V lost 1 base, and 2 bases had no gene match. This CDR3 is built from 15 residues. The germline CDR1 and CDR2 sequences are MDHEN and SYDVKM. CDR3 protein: CASSLSGGPNQPQHF. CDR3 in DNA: TGTGCCAGCAGTTTATCAGGGGGCCCCAATCAGCCCCAGCATTTT.

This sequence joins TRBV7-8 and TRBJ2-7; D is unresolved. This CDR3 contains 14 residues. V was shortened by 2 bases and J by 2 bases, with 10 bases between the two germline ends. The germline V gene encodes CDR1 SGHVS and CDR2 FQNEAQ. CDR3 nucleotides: TGTGCCAGCAGCTTAACGCCGGGTACCTACGAGCAGTACTTC. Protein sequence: CASSLTPGTYEQYF.

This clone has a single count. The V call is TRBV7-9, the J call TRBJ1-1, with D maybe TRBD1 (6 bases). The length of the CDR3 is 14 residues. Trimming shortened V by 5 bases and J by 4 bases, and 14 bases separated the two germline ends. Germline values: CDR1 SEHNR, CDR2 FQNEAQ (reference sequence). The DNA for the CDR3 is TGTGCCAGCAGCACGACTACAGGGAGCACTGAAGCTTTCTTT. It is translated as CASSTTTGSTEAFF.

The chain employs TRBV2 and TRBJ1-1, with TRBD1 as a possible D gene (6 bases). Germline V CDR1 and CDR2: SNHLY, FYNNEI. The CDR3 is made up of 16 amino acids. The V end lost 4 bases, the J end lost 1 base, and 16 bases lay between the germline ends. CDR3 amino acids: CASSVLLGGPNTEAFF. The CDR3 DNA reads TGTGCCAGCAGTGTCCTACTGGGGGGGCCGAACACTGAAGCTTTCTTT.

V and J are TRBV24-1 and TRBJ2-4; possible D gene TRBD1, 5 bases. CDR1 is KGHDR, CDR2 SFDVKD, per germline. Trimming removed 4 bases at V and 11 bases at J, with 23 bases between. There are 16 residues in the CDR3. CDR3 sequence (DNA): TGTGCCACCAGTGACCACCGGGTCCGCTCCTGGGGCGTTCAGTACTTC. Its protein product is CATSDHRVRSWGVQYF.